This T cell receptor (beta chain) was captured in a study of lung T cells in sarcoidosis with Löfgren's syndrome (TCRdb year 2017). Broadly, across the study: Sarcoidosis was characterized as a granulomatous, predominantly pulmonary disease marked by accumulation of CD4+ T cells in bronchoalveolar lavage fluid. The repertoire analyses focused on Löfgren's syndrome patients.

CD4+ T cells collected through bronchoalveolar lavage were the source used for profiling TCR repertoires. This clonotype is medium-sized (0.01 to 0.1%) in terms of sample share. It lacks a known antigen. The input lacks base qualities; no much larger clone sits a single base away. The investigation overall reported the following: In alphabeta pairing analysis, TRAV12-1 preferentially paired with TRBV2, and these paired TCRs showed CDR3 homology. Compared with control subjects, Lofgren's syndrome patients reportedly showed the greatest expansion in the V gene segments TRAV12-1 and TRBV2. Recognition of a sarcoidosis-associated antigen was only suggested; the antigen itself remained putative and unidentified. TRAV12-1 and TRBV2 CDR3 motifs were reported to be shared among multiple Löfgren's syndrome patients, suggesting public CD4+ TCR repertoires.

V loses 1 base of germline sequence and J loses 0 bases, and the interval between the two ends is 13 bases. In the germline V gene, CDR1 corresponds to SGHVS and CDR2 to FQNEAQ. From its cysteine to its valine, the CDR3 spans 16 amino acids. Only the CDR3 region is kept as DNA, spanning 48 bases read in frame from base 1. Data came from an Illumina MiSeq. TCRdb passed the public sequencing reads through fastp at Q25 and MiXCR, retaining productive beta sequences. CDR3 protein duplicates are merged, each entry listing the most common genes and DNA. This sample holds roughly 3,200 distinct CDR3 sequences; about a sixth were observed only once. In total, the top ten clones hold 6.5% to 7.5% of the sample.

Sequencing used CD4+ T cells from bronchoalveolar lavage. The chain joins TRBV7-8 to TRBJ2-7; the D element could tentatively be TRBD1 or TRBD2, as 6 bases agree for each. This TCR was sampled from a human donor with sarcoidosis (Löfgren's syndrome or another form), or a control subject (not recorded which). The DNA is TGTGCCAGCAGCTTAGGTCTAAGGGGGGACTCCTACGAGCAGTACGTC. Its translation is CASSLGLRGDSYEQYV.